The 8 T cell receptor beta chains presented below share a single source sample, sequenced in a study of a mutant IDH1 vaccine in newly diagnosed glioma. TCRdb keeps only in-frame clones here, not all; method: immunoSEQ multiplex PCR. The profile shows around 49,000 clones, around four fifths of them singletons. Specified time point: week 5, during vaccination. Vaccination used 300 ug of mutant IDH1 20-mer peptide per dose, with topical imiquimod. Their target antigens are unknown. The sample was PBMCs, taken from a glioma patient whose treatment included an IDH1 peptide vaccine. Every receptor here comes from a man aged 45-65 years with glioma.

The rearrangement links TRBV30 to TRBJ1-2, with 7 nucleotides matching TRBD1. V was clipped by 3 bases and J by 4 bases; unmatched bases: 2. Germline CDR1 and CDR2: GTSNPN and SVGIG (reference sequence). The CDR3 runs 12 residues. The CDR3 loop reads CAWSGDSYGYTF. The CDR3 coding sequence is TGTGCCTGGAGCGGGGACAGCTATGGCTACACCTTC.

This CDR3 is CASSPRGASRDTQYF. Here the CDR3 DNA reads TGTGCCAGCAGCCCGAGGGGCGCCAGCCGCGATACGCAGTATTTT. The J gene is TRBJ2-3, the V gene TRBV7-2, with D perhaps being TRBD1 or TRBD2 (5 bases each). The CDR3 is 15 residues long. Germline assignment: CDR1 SGHTA and CDR2 FQGNSA. Trimming removed 5 bases from V and 6 bases from J, with 18 bases in between.

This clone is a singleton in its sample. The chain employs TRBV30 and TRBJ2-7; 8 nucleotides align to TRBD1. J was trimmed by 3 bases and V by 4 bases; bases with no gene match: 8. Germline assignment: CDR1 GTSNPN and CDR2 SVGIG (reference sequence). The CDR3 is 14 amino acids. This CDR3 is CAWTPGTGFYEQYF. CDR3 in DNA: TGTGCCTGGACGCCAGGGACAGGCTTCTACGAGCAGTACTTC.

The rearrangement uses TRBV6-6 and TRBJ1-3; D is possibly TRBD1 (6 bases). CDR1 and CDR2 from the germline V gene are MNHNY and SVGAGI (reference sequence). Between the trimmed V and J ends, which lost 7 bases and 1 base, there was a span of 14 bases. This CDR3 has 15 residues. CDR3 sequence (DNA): TGTGCCAGCATCAAGGGGGGCACGTCTGGAAACACCATATATTTT. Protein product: CASIKGGTSGNTIYF.

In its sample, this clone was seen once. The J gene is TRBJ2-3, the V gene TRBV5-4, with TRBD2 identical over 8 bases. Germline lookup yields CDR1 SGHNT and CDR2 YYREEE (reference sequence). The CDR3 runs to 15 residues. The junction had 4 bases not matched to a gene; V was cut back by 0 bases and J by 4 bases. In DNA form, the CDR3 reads TGTGCCAGCAGCTTGGCTAGCGGGTACCCAGATACGCAGTATTTT. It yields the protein CASSLASGYPDTQYF.

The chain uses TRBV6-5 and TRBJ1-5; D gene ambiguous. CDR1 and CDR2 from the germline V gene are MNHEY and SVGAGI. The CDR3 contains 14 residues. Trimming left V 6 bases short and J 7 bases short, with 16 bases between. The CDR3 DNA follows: TGTGCCAGCAGCTCTTACGGCCTAAGCCAGCCCCAGCATTTT. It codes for CASSSYGLSQPQHF.

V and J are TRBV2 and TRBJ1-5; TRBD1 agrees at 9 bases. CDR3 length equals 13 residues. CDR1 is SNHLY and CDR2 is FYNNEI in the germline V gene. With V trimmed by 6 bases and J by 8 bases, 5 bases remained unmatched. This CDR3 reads CASSGQGKEPQHF. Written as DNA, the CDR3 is TGTGCCAGCAGCGGACAGGGGAAGGAGCCCCAGCATTTT.

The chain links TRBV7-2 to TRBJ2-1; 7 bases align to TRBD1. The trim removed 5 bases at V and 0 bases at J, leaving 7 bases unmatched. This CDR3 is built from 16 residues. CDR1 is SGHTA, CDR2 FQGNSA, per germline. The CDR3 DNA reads TGTGCCAGCAGCCCCCAGGGACAGAGCTCCTACAATGAGCAGTTCTTC. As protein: CASSPQGQSSYNEQFF.